The entry below gives a single T cell receptor beta chain sequence along with its context. Measured with immunoSEQ multiplex PCR; TCRdb has only the in-frame clones, and not every one. This table has about 150,000 clones, nearly 95% appearing once. These data originate in a study of T cell responses to AZD1222 COVID-19 vaccine. The material sequenced was peripheral blood, taken on day 0 of AZD1222 vaccination. The source of this sequence is an adult in good health.

The CDR3: CSVERGRDRESYTF. As DNA, the CDR3 is TGCAGCGTTGAAAGGGGGAGGGACAGGGAGAGCTACACCTTC. V usage is TRBV29-1 and J usage is TRBJ1-2; 9 nucleotides line up with TRBD1. Trimming removed 2 bases from V and 9 bases from J; junction bases left unmatched: 10. Per the germline V gene, CDR1 is SQVTM and CDR2 is ANQGSEA. The length of the CDR3 is 14 residues.